The 31 T cell receptor beta chains given below trace back to one sample, sequenced in a study of cytomegalovirus exposure and HLA in healthy donors. The repertoire was sequenced with immunoSEQ multiplex PCR; TCRdb's copy has only in-frame clones and lacks some. The table records tens of thousands of clones, roughly 85% of them present only once. The sample was PBMCs. These receptors were collected from a woman aged 25 to 45 in good health and CMV-seronegative.

V usage is TRBV5-1 and J usage is TRBJ1-3; 9 bases agree with TRBD1. Looked up from germline, CDR1 is SGHRS and CDR2 is YFSETQ. J lost 2 bases, V lost 3 bases, and 3 bases had no gene match. This CDR3 contains 15 residues. In nucleotides, the CDR3 is TGCGCCAGCAGCTCACAGGGGGCTCCTGGAAACACCATATATTTT. Encoded protein: CASSSQGAPGNTIYF.

This rearrangement joins TRBV6-1 to TRBJ1-4; 9 bases align to TRBD1. Germline V gene data show CDR1 as MNHNS and CDR2 as SASEGT. Losses at the gene ends were 3 bases for V and 7 bases for J; bases not matched to a gene: 3. This CDR3 comprises 14 residues. The CDR3 DNA reads as TGTGCCAGCAGTGAGGGACAGGGTTTTGAAAAACTGTTTTTT. Its translation is CASSEGQGFEKLFF.

The chain couples TRBV4-3 to TRBJ2-3; 7 bases are a match to TRBD2. Trimming removed 3 bases from V and 2 bases from J; junction bases left unmatched: 14. The CDR3 has 18 residues. The germline gives CDR1 LGHNA, CDR2 YSLEER. The CDR3 DNA is TGCGCCAGCAGCCACTACTGGGGGGGGGTAGAATACACAGATACGCAGTATTTT. Translating it yields CASSHYWGGVEYTDTQYF.

The rearrangement uses TRBV25-1 and TRBJ2-5; 9 bases match TRBD1. Germline CDR1 and CDR2: MGHDK and SYGVNS. Germline trimming cut 8 bases from V and 2 bases from J; bases unmatched to any gene: 9. This CDR3 contains 15 residues. This CDR3 is CASQPLTGGQETQYF. Written as DNA, the CDR3 is TGTGCCAGCCAACCTTTGACAGGGGGGCAAGAGACCCAGTACTTC. The full variable domain, in which reference TRBV25-1 and TRBJ2-5 provide the parts outside the CDR3, is EADIYQTPRYLVIGTGKKITLECSQTMGHDKMYWYQQDPGMELHLIHYSYGVNSTEKGDLSSESTVSRIRTEHFPLTLESARPSHTSQYLCASQPLTGGQETQYFGPGTRLLVL.

This clone came up once. The V and J genes are TRBV25-1 and TRBJ2-7; D is perhaps TRBD2 (5 bases). CDR3 length: 10 amino acids. The germline CDR1 and CDR2 sequences are MGHDK and SYGVNS. V lost 10 bases, J lost 6 bases, and 10 bases lay in between. The CDR3 spells CATPSFEQYF. CDR3 nucleotides: TGTGCCACCCCTAGCTTCGAGCAGTACTTC.

This clone was seen once. The chain is built from TRBV28 and TRBJ1-1, with a tentative D call TRBD1 (5 bases). From germline, CDR1 is MDHEN and CDR2 SYDVKM. Trimming shortened V by 2 bases and J by 4 bases, and 8 bases separated the two germline ends. The CDR3 is 13 amino acids. This chain's CDR3 is CASSLSQGTEAFF. The CDR3 DNA follows: TGTGCCAGCAGTTTAAGCCAGGGCACTGAAGCTTTCTTT.

This chain uses TRBV5-1 with TRBJ2-7; D might be TRBD2 (5 bases). The germline V and J ends were trimmed by 3 bases and 3 bases, with 13 bases remaining between them. Germline values: CDR1 SGHRS, CDR2 YFSETQ. The CDR3 is 14 amino acids. The CDR3 is CASSWRTDDYEQYF. The CDR3 DNA reads TGCGCCAGCAGCTGGAGGACGGACGACTACGAGCAGTACTTC.

This rearrangement joins TRBV5-1 to TRBJ1-1, with D unresolved. Germline CDR1 is SGHRS and CDR2 is YFSETQ. The CDR3 sequence is 14 residues long. Between the trimmed V and J ends, which lost 4 bases and 4 bases, there was a span of 14 bases. CDR3 amino acids: CASSLNSYITEAFF. The CDR3 nucleotides are TGCGCCAGCAGCCTGAACAGCTATATCACTGAAGCTTTCTTT.

The chain combines TRBV6-1 with TRBJ1-2; 10 bases match TRBD1. The CDR3 contains 15 residues. Unmatched junction bases numbered 5, after V lost 7 bases and J lost 0 bases. Germline V gives CDR1 MNHNS, CDR2 SASEGT. The CDR3 nucleotides are TGTGCCAGCACCTGGGACAGGGGTCCTAACTATGGCTACACCTTC. Residues: CASTWDRGPNYGYTF.

The chain is built from TRBV7-8 and TRBJ2-7, with D tentatively TRBD1 (5 bases). CDR3 length: 15 amino acids. Trimming stripped 4 bases from V and 2 bases from J, with 15 bases between. Per the germline V gene, CDR1 is SGHVS and CDR2 is FQNEAQ. The CDR3 bases are TGTGCCAGCAGCTCCTCAGGACAACTCCCCTACGAGCAGTACTTC. Its translation: CASSSSGQLPYEQYF.

This rearrangement joins TRBV28 to TRBJ2-7, with 9 bases fitting TRBD1. The germline V gene encodes CDR1 MDHEN and CDR2 SYDVKM. V was clipped by 6 bases and J by 1 base; unmatched bases: 1. The CDR3 consists of 13 residues. In DNA, the CDR3 is TGTGCCAGCAGAGGACAGGGGTCCTACGAGCAGTACTTC. Its protein is CASRGQGSYEQYF.

This clone was observed once. This chain connects TRBV18 to TRBJ2-3, with a possible D match to TRBD2 (6 bases). V lost 5 bases and J 0 bases, leaving 6 bases between the germline ends. The CDR3 has 13 residues. Germline V gene lookup returns CDR1 KGHSH and CDR2 LQKENI. In nucleotides, the CDR3 is TGTGCCAGCTCAGCGGGGAGCACAGATACGCAGTATTTT. It translates to CASSAGSTDTQYF.

This clone has only a few counts. The chain uses TRBV5-6 and TRBJ2-7; 10 nucleotides align to TRBD1. V shed 4 bases and J 2 bases; nucleotides not matched to a gene: 6. Germline assignment: CDR1 SGHDT and CDR2 YYEEEE. The CDR3 consists of 15 residues. DNA of the CDR3: TGTGCCAGCAGCCGAGGAGGACAGGGGGCCTACGAGCAGTACTTC. Translated, it gives CASSRGGQGAYEQYF.

The chain combines TRBV18 with TRBJ1-1, with D tentatively TRBD1 (6 bases). The CDR3 extends over 14 amino acids. V shed 3 bases and J shed 8 bases, with 16 bases lying between them. Per the germline V gene, CDR1 is KGHSH and CDR2 is LQKENI. The CDR3 coding sequence is TGTGCCAGCTCACCTACGACAGGAGGCAGAGAAGCTTTCTTT. Protein sequence: CASSPTTGGREAFF.

This chain links TRBV14 with TRBJ1-3; D is ambiguous. This CDR3 has 15 residues. Germline assignment: CDR1 SGHDN and CDR2 FVKESK. V was shortened by 0 bases and J by 1 base, with 7 bases between the two germline ends. CDR3 amino acids: CASSQDYGSGNTIYF. CDR3 nucleotide sequence: TGTGCCAGCAGCCAAGATTACGGGTCTGGAAACACCATATATTTT.

A single count supports this clone. The chain combines TRBV5-1 with TRBJ2-2; 10 bases are a match to TRBD1. V shed 2 bases and J 7 bases; nucleotides not matched to a gene: 8. The CDR3 extends over 16 amino acids. Germline values: CDR1 SGHRS, CDR2 YFSETQ. The CDR3 bases are TGCGCCAGCAGCTTCACCGGGACAGGGGCGGACGGGGAGCTGTTTTTT. It is translated as CASSFTGTGADGELFF.

This rearrangement joins TRBV5-1 to TRBJ2-7; 7 positions match TRBD2. The CDR3 covers 14 residues. Germline lookup yields CDR1 SGHRS and CDR2 YFSETQ. The junction had 10 bases not matched to a gene; V was cut back by 4 bases and J by 6 bases. As DNA, the CDR3 is TGCGCCAGCAGCCCCGGGACGTCGGGAGGCGAGCAGTACTTC. It is translated as CASSPGTSGGEQYF.

This clone was observed a single time. V gene TRBV5-1 combines with J gene TRBJ1-3, with D perhaps matching TRBD1 (6 bases). Per the germline V gene, CDR1 is SGHRS and CDR2 is YFSETQ. The V and J ends lost 2 bases and 3 bases respectively, with 9 bases between them. The CDR3 runs 14 residues. The CDR3 sequence is CASSLQGIGNTIYF. The CDR3 nucleotides read TGCGCCAGCAGCTTACAGGGAATTGGAAACACCATATATTTT.

The CDR3 nucleotides are TGTGCCAGCTCCGGGACAGCAACTAATGAAAAACTGTTTTTT. Protein sequence: CASSGTATNEKLFF. This chain connects TRBV27 to TRBJ1-4; 7 bases map to TRBD1. J lost 0 bases, V lost 8 bases, and 3 bases had no gene match. The length of the CDR3 is 14 residues. The germline V gene has CDR1 MNHEY and CDR2 SMNVEV (reference sequence).

The chain has TRBV7-2 and TRBJ2-5, with TRBD2 identical over 11 bases. J lost 5 bases, V lost 5 bases, and 10 bases had no gene match. Germline V CDR1 and CDR2: SGHTA, FQGNSA. This CDR3 has 16 residues. The CDR3 is CASSRAGTSGSETQYF. CDR3 coding DNA: TGTGCCAGCAGCAGGGCGGGGACTAGCGGCTCGGAGACCCAGTACTTC. The variable domain in full, completed from reference TRBV7-2 and TRBJ2-5, reads GAGVSQSPSNKVTEKGKDVELRCDPISGHTALYWYRQSLGQGLEFLIYFQGNSAPDKSGLPSDRFSAERTGGSVSTLTIQRTQQEDSAVYLCASSRAGTSGSETQYFGPGTRLLVL.

V is TRBV2 and J is TRBJ2-1; 8 bases are a match to TRBD1. The CDR3 runs 14 residues. Germline values: CDR1 SNHLY, CDR2 FYNNEI. V gave up 6 bases and J gave up 12 bases; unmatched junction bases: 13. The CDR3, as DNA: TGTGCCAGCAGGACCGGGACAGGTGTAGTAGGGCAGTTCTTC. Its protein is CASRTGTGVVGQFF.

This chain uses TRBV5-1 with TRBJ2-1, with a tentative D call TRBD1 (6 bases). The CDR3 spans 15 residues. Germline V gene lookup returns CDR1 SGHRS and CDR2 YFSETQ. Between the trimmed V and J ends, which lost 0 bases and 6 bases, there was a span of 13 bases. CDR3 sequence (DNA): TGCGCCAGCAGCTTGGGGCAGGGGTCGAGCAATGAGCAGTTCTTC. This translates into CASSLGQGSSNEQFF.

The CDR3 reads CATSRRGLAGGGEQFF. CDR3 sequence (DNA): TGTGCCACCAGCAGGAGGGGACTAGCGGGAGGGGGTGAGCAGTTCTTC. V is TRBV15 and J is TRBJ2-1, with TRBD2 matching over 16 bases. The CDR3 contains 16 residues. Per germline, CDR1 LNHNV and CDR2 YYDKDF (reference sequence). V shed 3 bases, J shed 9 bases, and the junction held 5 bases outside the gene matches.

In regard to this clone: At one of its ends the junction is not consistent with the germline gene, which may arise from a read error. The rearrangement links TRBV11-3 to TRBJ2-3; tentatively, D is TRBD2 (6 bases). In germline, CDR1 is SGHNT, CDR2 YENEEA. This CDR3 spans 14 amino acids. The CDR3 sequence is CASSLGGITDTQYF. CDR3 coding DNA: TGCGCCAGCAGCTTAGGCGGGATCACAGATACGCAGTATTTT.

V gene TRBV6-4 combines with J gene TRBJ2-3; maybe TRBD1 (7 bases). Between the trimmed V and J ends, which lost 0 bases and 1 base, there was a span of 14 bases. The CDR3 length is 17 residues. Germline CDR1 is MRHNA and CDR2 is SNTAGT. The CDR3 coding sequence is TGTGCCAGCAGTGACTCAACGCAGGGGGGAGGCACAGATACGCAGTATTTT. Encoded protein: CASSDSTQGGGTDTQYF.

The J gene is TRBJ2-1, the V gene TRBV7-9; perhaps TRBD2 as D (7 bases). The CDR3 is made up of 17 amino acids. Germline CDR1 reads SEHNR; CDR2 reads FQNEAQ (reference sequence). V was clipped by 0 bases and J by 6 bases, with 18 bases between them. CDR3 protein: CASSLAGTARGGNEQFF. CDR3 nucleotides: TGTGCCAGCAGCTTAGCCGGGACGGCAAGGGGGGGCAATGAGCAGTTCTTC.

This clone was seen more than once but under ten times. The CDR3 DNA reads TGTGCCAGTAGTAGGGGACAGGACGACTATGGCTACACCTTC. It specifies CASSRGQDDYGYTF. The V and J genes are TRBV19 and TRBJ1-2; 8 bases agree with TRBD1. The CDR3 is 14 residues long. V lost 4 bases to trimming and J lost 3 bases; unmatched junction nucleotides: 4. The germline V gene has CDR1 LNHDA and CDR2 SQIVND (reference sequence).

The CDR3 DNA sequence: TGTGCCAGCAGGAAAACAGGGGTCGATACGCAGTATTTT. Translated: CASRKTGVDTQYF. V usage is TRBV28 and J usage is TRBJ2-3; 7 nucleotides line up with TRBD1. The CDR3 spans 13 residues. The V gene end was trimmed by 6 bases and the J gene end by 6 bases; junction bases not matched to a gene: 6. The germline CDR1 and CDR2 sequences are MDHEN and SYDVKM.

CDR3 protein: CASSLSGGSYNEQFF. CDR3 DNA sequence: TGTGCCAGCAGCTTATCCGGCGGGAGCTACAATGAGCAGTTCTTC. The chain carries TRBV7-6 and TRBJ2-1, with 7 bases lining up with TRBD2. With V trimmed by 2 bases and J by 3 bases, 4 bases remained unmatched. This CDR3 is built from 15 residues. The germline CDR1 and CDR2 sequences are SGHVS and FNYEAQ.

Worth noting for this clone: The junction departs from germline at one end; a sequencing error may be responsible. The V call is TRBV11-3, the J call TRBJ2-7, with a tentative D call TRBD1 (6 bases). The CDR3 totals 14 residues. The germline gives CDR1 SGHNT, CDR2 YENEEA. The CDR3 sequence: CASSQGATRDEQYF. CDR3 sequence (DNA): TGCGCCAGCTCACAGGGCGCGACTCGTGACGAGCAGTACTTC.

The chain uses TRBV28 and TRBJ2-1; 9 bases align to TRBD1. Germline CDR1 MDHEN, CDR2 SYDVKM. The CDR3 is 17 residues long. Trimming removed 4 bases from V and 0 bases from J; junction bases left unmatched: 7. The CDR3 DNA reads as TGTGCCAGCAGTTCCGGGACAGGGTCTATCTCCTACAATGAGCAGTTCTTC. Its translation: CASSSGTGSISYNEQFF. Complete variable domain (other parts from reference TRBV28 and TRBJ2-1): DVKVTQSSRYLVKRTGEKVFLECVQDMDHENMFWYRQDPGLGLRLIYFSYDVKMKEKGDIPEGYSVSREKKERFSLILESASTNQTSMYLCASSSGTGSISYNEQFFGPGTRLTVL.